The subject of this entry is one T cell receptor beta chain. Sequencing used immunoSEQ multiplex PCR; TCRdb keeps in-frame clones, though not all of them. The sample records 200,000 to 300,000 clones, 75% to 90% being singletons. The sample originates from a study of blood T cell repertoires in COVID-19. V shed 0 bases, J shed 6 bases, and the junction held 8 bases outside the gene matches. This CDR3 is 16 amino acids long. CDR1 and CDR2 from the germline V gene are LGHNA and YNFKEQ. The chain recombines TRBV4-2 with TRBJ2-3, with 8 bases lining up with TRBD2. Sequencing used peripheral blood. The TCR originated in a human donor in a cohort sampled during active COVID-19. The CDR3 is CASSQEWRGVDDTQYF. The DNA of the CDR3 is TGTGCCAGCAGCCAAGAATGGCGGGGGGTTGACGATACGCAGTATTTT.